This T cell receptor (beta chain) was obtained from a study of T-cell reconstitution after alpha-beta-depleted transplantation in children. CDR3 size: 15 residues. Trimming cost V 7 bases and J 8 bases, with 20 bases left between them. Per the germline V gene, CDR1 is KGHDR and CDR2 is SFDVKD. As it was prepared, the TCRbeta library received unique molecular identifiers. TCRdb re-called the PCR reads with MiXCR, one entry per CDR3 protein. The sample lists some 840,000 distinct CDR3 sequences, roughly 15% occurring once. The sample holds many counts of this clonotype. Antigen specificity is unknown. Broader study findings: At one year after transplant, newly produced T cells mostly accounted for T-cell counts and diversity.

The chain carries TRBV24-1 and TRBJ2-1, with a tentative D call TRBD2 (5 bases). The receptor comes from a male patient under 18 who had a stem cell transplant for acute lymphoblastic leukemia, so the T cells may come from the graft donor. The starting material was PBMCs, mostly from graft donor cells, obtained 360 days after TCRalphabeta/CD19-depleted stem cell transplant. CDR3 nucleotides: TGTGCCACCAGCCCATCGACTAAACCGAGCGATGAGCAGTTCTTC. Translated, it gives CATSPSTKPSDEQFF.